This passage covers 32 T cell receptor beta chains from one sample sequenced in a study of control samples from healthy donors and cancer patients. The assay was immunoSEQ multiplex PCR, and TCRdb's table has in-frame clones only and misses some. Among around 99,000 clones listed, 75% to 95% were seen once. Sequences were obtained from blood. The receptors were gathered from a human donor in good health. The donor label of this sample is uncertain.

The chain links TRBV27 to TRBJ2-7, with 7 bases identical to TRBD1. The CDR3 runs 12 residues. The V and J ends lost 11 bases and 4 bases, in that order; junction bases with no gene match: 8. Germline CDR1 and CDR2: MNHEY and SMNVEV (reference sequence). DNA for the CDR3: TGTGCCGGTGGGACAGACTATTACGAGCAGTACGTC. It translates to CAGGTDYYEQYV.

CDR3 amino acids: CASSLTGGRAFF. In nucleotides, the CDR3 is TGTGCCAGCAGCCTGACAGGGGGAAGGGCTTTCTTT. The chain uses TRBV6-5 and TRBJ1-1; 9 nucleotides line up with TRBD1. The trim removed 6 bases at V and 11 bases at J, leaving 7 bases unmatched. This CDR3 has 12 amino acids. Germline values: CDR1 MNHEY, CDR2 SVGAGI.

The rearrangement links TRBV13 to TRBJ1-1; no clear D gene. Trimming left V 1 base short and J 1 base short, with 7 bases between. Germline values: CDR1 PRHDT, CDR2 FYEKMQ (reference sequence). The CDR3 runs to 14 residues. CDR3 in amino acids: CASSLVRGNTEAFF. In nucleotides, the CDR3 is TGTGCCAGCAGCTTAGTACGGGGGAACACTGAAGCTTTCTTT.

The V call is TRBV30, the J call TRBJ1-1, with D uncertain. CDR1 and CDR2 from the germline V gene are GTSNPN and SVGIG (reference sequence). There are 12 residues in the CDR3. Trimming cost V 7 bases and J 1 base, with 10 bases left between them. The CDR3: CALWSGNTEAFF. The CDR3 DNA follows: TGTGCCTTGTGGAGTGGGAACACTGAAGCTTTCTTT.

CDR3 nucleotide sequence: TGTGCCAGCAGGACAGGGGTTAATTCACCCCTCCACTTT. Protein product: CASRTGVNSPLHF. The chain carries TRBV2 and TRBJ1-6; the match to TRBD1 covers 8 bases. Germline V gene lookup returns CDR1 SNHLY and CDR2 FYNNEI. J was trimmed by 6 bases and V by 6 bases; bases with no gene match: 1. This CDR3 region has 13 residues.

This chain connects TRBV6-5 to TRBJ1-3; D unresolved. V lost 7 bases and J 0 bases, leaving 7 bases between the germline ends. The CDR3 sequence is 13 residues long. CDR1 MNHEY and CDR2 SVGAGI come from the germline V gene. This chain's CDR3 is CASKRGSGNTIYF. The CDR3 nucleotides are TGTGCCAGCAAACGGGGCTCTGGAAACACCATATATTTT.

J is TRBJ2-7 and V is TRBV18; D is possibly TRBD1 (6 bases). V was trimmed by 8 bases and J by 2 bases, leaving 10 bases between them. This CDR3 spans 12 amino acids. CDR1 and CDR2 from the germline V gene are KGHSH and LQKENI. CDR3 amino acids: CASRTEAYEQYF. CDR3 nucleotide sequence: TGTGCCAGCCGGACAGAAGCCTACGAGCAGTACTTC.

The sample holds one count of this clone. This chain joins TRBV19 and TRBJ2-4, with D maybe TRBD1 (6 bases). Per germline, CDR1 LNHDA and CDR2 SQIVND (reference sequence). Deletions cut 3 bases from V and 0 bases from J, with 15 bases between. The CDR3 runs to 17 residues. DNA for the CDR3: TGTGCCAGTAGTATGGACACAGGGTTTCTAGCCAAAAACATTCAGTACTTC. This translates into CASSMDTGFLAKNIQYF.

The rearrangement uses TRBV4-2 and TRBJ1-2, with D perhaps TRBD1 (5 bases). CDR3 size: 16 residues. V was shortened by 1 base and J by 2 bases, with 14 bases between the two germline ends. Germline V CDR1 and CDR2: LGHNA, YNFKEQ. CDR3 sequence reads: CASSQVGRGLNYGYTF. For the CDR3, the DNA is TGTGCCAGCAGCCAAGTCGGGAGGGGACTGAACTATGGCTACACCTTC.

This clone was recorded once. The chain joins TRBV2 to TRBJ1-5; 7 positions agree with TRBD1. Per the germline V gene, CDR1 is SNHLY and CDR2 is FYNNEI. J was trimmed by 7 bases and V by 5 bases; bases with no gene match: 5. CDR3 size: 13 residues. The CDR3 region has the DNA TGTGCCAGCAGTCCGACAGGGCGGCAGCCCCAGCATTTT. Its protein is CASSPTGRQPQHF.

Written as DNA, the CDR3 is TGTGCCAGCTCACTACGGGTTCGGGCGAATACTGAAGCTTTCTTT. This sequence encodes CASSLRVRANTEAFF. The rearrangement joins TRBV18 to TRBJ1-1; D is unresolved. There are 15 residues in the CDR3. Germline V gene data show CDR1 as KGHSH and CDR2 as LQKENI. The V end was cut by 4 bases, the J end by 5 bases, with 17 bases between.

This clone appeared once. CDR3 sequence: CASSGGPLETQYF. The CDR3 coding sequence is TGTGCCAGCTCGGGGGGGCCTCTGGAGACCCAGTACTTC. The chain carries TRBV5-4 and TRBJ2-5, with 8 nucleotides matching TRBD2. The CDR3 is 13 residues long. CDR1 and CDR2 from the germline V gene are SGHNT and YYREEE (reference sequence). After removal of 7 bases from V and 5 bases from J, the junction contained 7 bases not matched to a gene.

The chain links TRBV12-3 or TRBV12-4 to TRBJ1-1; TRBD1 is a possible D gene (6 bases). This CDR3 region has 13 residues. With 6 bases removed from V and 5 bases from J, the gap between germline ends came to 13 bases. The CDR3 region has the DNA TGTGCCAGCAGCGGAGGGGGTCGAACTGAAGCTTTCTTT. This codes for CASSGGGRTEAFF.

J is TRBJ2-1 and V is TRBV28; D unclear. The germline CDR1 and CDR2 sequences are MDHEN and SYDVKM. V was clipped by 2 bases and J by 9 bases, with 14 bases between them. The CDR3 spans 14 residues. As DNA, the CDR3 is TGTGCCAGCAGTTTAGGTCGGTACTTGGGTGAGCAGTTCTTC. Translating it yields CASSLGRYLGEQFF. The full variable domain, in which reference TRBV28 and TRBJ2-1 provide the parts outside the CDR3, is DVKVTQSSRYLVKRTGEKVFLECVQDMDHENMFWYRQDPGLGLRLIYFSYDVKMKEKGDIPEGYSVSREKKERFSLILESASTNQTSMYLCASSLGRYLGEQFFGPGTRLTVL.

The CDR3 loop is CASSLRQGRRTEAFF. CDR3 nucleotides: TGTGCCAGCAGTTTAAGACAGGGGAGACGTACTGAAGCTTTCTTT. The rearrangement uses TRBV27 and TRBJ1-1; 8 nucleotides line up with TRBD1. Germline V lookup: CDR1 MNHEY, CDR2 SMNVEV (reference sequence). This CDR3 is 15 amino acids long. Losses at the gene ends were 2 bases for V and 5 bases for J; bases not matched to a gene: 7.

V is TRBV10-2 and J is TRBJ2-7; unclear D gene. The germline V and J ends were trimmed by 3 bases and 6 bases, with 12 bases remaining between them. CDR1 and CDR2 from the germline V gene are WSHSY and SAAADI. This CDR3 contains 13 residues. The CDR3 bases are TGCGCCAGCAGTGACCAATGGGTAAGCGAGCAGTACTTC. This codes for CASSDQWVSEQYF.

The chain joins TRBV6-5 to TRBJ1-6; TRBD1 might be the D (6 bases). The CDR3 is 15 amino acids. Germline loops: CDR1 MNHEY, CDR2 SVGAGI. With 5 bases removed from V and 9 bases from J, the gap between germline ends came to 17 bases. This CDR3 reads CASSPAGRQASPLHF. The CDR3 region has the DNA TGTGCCAGCAGTCCCGCCGGCCGACAGGCTTCACCCCTCCACTTT.

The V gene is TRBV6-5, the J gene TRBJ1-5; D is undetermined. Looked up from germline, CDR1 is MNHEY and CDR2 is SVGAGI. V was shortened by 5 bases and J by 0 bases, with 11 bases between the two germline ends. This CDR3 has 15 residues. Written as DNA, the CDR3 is TGTGCCAGCAGTCCCTGGAGAGATAGCAATCAGCCCCAGCATTTT. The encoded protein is CASSPWRDSNQPQHF.

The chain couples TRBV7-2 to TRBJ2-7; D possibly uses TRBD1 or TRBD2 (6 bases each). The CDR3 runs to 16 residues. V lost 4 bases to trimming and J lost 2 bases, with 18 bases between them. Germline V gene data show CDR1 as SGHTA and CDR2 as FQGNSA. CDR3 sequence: CASSSTSRGLTYEQYF. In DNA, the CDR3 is TGTGCCAGCAGCTCGACCTCACGGGGGCTGACCTACGAGCAGTACTTC.

This CDR3 reads CAWAVAYEQYF. CDR3 coding DNA: TGTGCCTGGGCGGTAGCTTACGAGCAGTACTTC. This chain uses TRBV30 with TRBJ2-7; D remains unclear. V dropped 5 bases and J dropped 4 bases, with 9 bases sitting between them. The CDR3 is 11 amino acids. CDR1 and CDR2 from the germline V gene are GTSNPN and SVGIG (reference sequence).

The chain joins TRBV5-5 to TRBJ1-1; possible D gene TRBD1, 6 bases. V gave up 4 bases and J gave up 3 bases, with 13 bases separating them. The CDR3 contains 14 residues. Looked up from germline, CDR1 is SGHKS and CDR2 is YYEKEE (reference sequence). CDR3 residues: CASSLRQEYTEAFF. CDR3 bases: TGTGCCAGCAGCCTGCGACAGGAATACACTGAAGCTTTCTTT.

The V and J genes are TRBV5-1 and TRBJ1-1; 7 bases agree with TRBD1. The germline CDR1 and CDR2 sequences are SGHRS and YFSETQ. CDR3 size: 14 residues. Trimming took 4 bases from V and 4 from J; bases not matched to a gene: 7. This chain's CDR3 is CASSIGQAGTEAFF. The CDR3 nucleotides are TGCGCCAGCAGCATCGGACAGGCGGGCACTGAAGCTTTCTTT.

CDR3 region: CASSFSGPGNIQYF. DNA of the CDR3: TGTGCCAGCAGTTTTAGCGGCCCAGGAAACATTCAGTACTTC. V usage is TRBV27 and J usage is TRBJ2-4, with D possibly being TRBD2 (6 bases). CDR1 and CDR2 from the germline V gene are MNHEY and SMNVEV (reference sequence). The V end lost 3 bases, the J end lost 6 bases, and 12 bases lay between the germline ends. CDR3 size: 14 residues.

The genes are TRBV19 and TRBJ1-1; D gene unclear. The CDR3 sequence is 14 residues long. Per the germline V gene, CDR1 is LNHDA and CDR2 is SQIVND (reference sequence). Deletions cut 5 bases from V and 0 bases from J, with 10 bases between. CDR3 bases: TGTGCCAGTAGTCGCGGGAGTATGAACACTGAAGCTTTCTTT. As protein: CASSRGSMNTEAFF.

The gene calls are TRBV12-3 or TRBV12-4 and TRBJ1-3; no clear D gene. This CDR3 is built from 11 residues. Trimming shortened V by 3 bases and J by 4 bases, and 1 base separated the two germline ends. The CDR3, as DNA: TGTGCCAGCAGTTTCGGAAACACCATATATTTT. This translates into CASSFGNTIYF.

The CDR3 bases are TGCGCCAGCAGCCCCATCCCGGACAACTATGGCTACACCTTC. Its protein product is CASSPIPDNYGYTF. The V gene is TRBV4-1, the J gene TRBJ1-2; D gene unclear. Germline V gene data show CDR1 as MGHRA and CDR2 as YSYEKL. The V gene lost 4 bases and the J gene lost 2 bases, with 11 bases spanning the gap. The CDR3 is made up of 14 amino acids.

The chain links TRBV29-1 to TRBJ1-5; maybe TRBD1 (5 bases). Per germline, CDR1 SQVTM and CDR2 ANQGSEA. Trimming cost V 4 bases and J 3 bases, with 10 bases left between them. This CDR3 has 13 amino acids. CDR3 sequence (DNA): TGCAGCGTTGGAGGGGCGATCAATCAGCCCCAGCATTTT. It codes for CSVGGAINQPQHF.

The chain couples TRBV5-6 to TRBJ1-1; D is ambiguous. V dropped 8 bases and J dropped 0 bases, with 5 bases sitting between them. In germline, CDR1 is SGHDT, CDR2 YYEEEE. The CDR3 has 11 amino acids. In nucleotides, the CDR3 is TGTGCCAGTGAGATGAACACTGAAGCTTTCTTT. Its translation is CASEMNTEAFF.

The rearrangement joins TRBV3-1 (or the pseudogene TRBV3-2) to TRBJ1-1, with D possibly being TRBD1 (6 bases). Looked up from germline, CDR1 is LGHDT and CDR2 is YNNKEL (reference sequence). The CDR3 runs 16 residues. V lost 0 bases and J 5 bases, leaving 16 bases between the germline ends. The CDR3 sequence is CASSQEGALGGTEAFF. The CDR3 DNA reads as TGTGCCAGCAGCCAAGAGGGGGCACTAGGGGGGACTGAAGCTTTCTTT.

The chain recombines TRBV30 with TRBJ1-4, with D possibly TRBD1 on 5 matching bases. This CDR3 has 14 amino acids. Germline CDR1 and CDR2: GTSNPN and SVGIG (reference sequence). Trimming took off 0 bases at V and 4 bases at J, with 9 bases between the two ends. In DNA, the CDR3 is TGTGCCTGGAGTGTAAAGGGGAATAATGAAAAACTGTTTTTT. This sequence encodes CAWSVKGNNEKLFF.

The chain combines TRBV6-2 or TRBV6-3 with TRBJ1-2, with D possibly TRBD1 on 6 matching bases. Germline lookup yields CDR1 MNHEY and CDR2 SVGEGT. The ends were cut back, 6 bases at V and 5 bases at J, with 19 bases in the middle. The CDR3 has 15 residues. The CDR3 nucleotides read TGTGCCAGCAGCCCCCTGGGGGCAGGGCGGTATGGCTACACCTTC. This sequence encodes CASSPLGAGRYGYTF.

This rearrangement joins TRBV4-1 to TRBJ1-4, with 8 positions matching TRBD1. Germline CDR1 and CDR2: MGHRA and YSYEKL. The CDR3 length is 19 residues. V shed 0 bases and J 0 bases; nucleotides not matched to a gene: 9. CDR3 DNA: TGCGCCAGCAGCCAAGAATTTCAGGGGGCGATTGCAACTAATGAAAAACTGTTTTTT. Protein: CASSQEFQGAIATNEKLFF.